This T cell receptor beta chain appears in the sequencing data of a study of blood T cell repertoires in COVID-19. Study background: The United States, Italy and Spain supplied acute and convalescent COVID-19 samples.

Source study methods: It was from reference gene primer amplification that nucleated cell counts were estimated. The repertoire was sequenced with immunoSEQ multiplex PCR; TCRdb's copy has only in-frame clones and lacks some. V and J calls plus clone size are reproduced from that table; the DNA served to infer D and trimming. The sample has 250,000 or so clones, approximately 84% seen once. CDR1 and CDR2 from the germline V gene are KGHSH and LQKENI. With V trimmed by 8 bases and J by 3 bases, 5 bases remained unmatched. This CDR3 has 14 residues. This sequence was found in a woman in her 50s who had been exposed to COVID-19. Sequencing was carried out using PBMCs or T cells enriched from blood (not recorded which). The chain is built from TRBV18 and TRBJ2-2, with 8 bases that match TRBD2. CDR3 in amino acids: CASTAGGDTGELFF. The CDR3, as DNA: TGTGCCAGCACCGCGGGGGGAGACACCGGGGAGCTGTTTTTT.